This T cell receptor beta chain came from a study of blood T cell repertoires in COVID-19. Across the whole study: Sites in the United States, Italy and Spain provided acute and convalescent COVID-19 samples. The analysed material was cDNA or gDNA that came from T cells, B-cell-depleted T cells, or PBMCs.

In the original workflow: The assay estimated nucleated cells by amplifying reference gene primers. Using immunoSEQ multiplex PCR, the repertoire was profiled, and TCRdb retains in-frame clones only, with some absent. That table furnishes V, J and clone size, whereas the DNA furnished D and trimming. The data show over 350,000 clones, around nine tenths seen once. The germline V and J ends were trimmed by 2 bases and 0 bases, with 17 bases remaining between them. This CDR3 is built from 17 residues. CDR1 is SNHLY, CDR2 FYNNEI, per germline. This TCR derives from a woman in her twenties or thirties with acute or convalescent COVID-19. The chain recombines TRBV2 with TRBJ2-7; D possibly corresponds to TRBD1 (7 bases). Sequenced: peripheral blood. The CDR3 sequence is CASSEWGGRGVSYEQYF. Written as DNA, the CDR3 is TGTGCCAGCAGTGAATGGGGCGGCAGGGGGGTCTCCTACGAGCAGTACTTC.